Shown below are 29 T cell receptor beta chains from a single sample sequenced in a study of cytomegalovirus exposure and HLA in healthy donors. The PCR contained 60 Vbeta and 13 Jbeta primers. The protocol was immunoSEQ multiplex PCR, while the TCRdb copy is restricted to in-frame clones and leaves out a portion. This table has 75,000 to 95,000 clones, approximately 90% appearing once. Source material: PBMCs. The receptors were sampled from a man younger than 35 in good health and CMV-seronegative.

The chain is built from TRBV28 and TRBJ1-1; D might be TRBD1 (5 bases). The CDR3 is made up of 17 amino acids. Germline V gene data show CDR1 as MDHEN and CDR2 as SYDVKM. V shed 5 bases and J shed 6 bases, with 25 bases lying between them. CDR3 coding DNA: TGTGCCAGCAGTCTCCAGCGTCGGAACAGGTTAAACCCTGAAGCTTTCTTT. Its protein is CASSLQRRNRLNPEAFF.

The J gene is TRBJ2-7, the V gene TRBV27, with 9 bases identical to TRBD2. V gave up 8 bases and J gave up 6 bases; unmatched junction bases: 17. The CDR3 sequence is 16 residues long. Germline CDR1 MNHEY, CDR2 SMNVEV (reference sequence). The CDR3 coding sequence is TGTGCCAGCGGGGGTCTTCGTCAGCGGGAGGTCCTCGAGCAGTACTTC. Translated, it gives CASGGLRQREVLEQYF.

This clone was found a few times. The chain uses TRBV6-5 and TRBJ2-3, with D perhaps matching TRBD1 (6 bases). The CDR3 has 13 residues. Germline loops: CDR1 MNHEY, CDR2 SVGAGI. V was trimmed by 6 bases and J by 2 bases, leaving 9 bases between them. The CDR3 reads CASRGHTTDTQYF. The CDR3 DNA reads TGTGCCAGCAGGGGACACACCACAGATACGCAGTATTTT.

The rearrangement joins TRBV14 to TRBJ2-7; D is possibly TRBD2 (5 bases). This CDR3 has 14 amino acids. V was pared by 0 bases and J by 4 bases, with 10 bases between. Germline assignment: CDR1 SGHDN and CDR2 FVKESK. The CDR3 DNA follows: TGTGCCAGCAGCCAAGAGGGGAGCGGATACGAGCAGTACTTC. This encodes CASSQEGSGYEQYF.

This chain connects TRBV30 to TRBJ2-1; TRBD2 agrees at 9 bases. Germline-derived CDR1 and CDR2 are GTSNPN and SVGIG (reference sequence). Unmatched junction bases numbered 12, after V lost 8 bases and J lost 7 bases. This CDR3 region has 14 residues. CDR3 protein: CARYRLAGTNEQFF. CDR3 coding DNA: TGTGCCCGGTACCGCCTAGCGGGAACTAATGAGCAGTTCTTC.

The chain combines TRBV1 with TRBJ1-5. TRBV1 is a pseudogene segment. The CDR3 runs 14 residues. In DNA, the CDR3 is TGCACCAGCAGCCCATGTAGGGGGGGTCAGCCCCAGCATTTT. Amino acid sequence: CTSSPCRGGQPQHF.

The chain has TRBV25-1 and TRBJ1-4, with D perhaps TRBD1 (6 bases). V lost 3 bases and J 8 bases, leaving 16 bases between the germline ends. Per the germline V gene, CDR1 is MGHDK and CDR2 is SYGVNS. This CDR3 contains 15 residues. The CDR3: CASSDRSGVGEKLFF. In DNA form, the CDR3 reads TGTGCCAGCAGTGACAGGTCAGGGGTCGGGGAAAAACTGTTTTTT.

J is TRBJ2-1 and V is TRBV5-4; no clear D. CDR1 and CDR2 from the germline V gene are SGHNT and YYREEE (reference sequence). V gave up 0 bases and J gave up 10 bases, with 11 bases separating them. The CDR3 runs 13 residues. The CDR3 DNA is TGTGCCAGCAGCTTGGCTAGGTCAGACGAGCAGTTCTTC. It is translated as CASSLARSDEQFF.

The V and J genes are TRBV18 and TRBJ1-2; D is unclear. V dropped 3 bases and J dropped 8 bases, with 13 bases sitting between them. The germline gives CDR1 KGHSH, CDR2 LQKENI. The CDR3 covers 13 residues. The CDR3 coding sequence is TGTGCCAGCTCACCCGGAGAGGGTCACGGCTACACCTTC. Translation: CASSPGEGHGYTF.

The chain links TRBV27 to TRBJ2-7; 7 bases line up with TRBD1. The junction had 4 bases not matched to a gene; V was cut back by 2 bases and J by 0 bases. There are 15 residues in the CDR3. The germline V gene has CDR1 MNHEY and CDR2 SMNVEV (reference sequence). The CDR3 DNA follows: TGTGCCAGCAGTTTACAGGACAGGTACTCCTACGAGCAGTACTTC. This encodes CASSLQDRYSYEQYF.

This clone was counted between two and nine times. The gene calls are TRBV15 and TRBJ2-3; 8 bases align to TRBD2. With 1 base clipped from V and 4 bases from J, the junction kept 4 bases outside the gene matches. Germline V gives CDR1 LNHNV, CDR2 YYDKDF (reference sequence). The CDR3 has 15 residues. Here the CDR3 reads CATSRATSGSDTQYF. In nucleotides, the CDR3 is TGTGCCACCAGCAGAGCTACTAGCGGATCAGATACGCAGTATTTT.

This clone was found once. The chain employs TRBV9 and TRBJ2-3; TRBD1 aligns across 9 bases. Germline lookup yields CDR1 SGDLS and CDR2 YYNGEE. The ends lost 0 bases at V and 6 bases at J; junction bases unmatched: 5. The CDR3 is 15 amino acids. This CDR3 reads CASSVAGTGTDTQYF. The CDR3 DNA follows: TGTGCCAGCAGCGTAGCTGGGACAGGGACGGATACGCAGTATTTT.

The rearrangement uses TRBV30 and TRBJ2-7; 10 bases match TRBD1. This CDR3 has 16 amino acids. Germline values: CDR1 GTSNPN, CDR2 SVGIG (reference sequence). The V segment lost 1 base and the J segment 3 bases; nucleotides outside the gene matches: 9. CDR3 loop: CAWSGPGQGFRYEQYF. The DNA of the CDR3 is TGTGCCTGGAGTGGACCGGGACAGGGGTTTCGCTACGAGCAGTACTTC.

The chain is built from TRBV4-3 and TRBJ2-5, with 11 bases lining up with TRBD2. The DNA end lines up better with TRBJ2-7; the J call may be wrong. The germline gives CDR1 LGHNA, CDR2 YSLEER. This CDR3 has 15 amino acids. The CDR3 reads CASSRLAGGNYEQYF. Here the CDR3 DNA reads TGCGCCAGCAGCCGATTAGCGGGAGGGAACTACGAGCAGTACTTC.

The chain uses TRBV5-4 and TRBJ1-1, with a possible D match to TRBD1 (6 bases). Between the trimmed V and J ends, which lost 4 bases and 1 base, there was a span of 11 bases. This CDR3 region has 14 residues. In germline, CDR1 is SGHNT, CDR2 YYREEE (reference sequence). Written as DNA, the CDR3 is TGTGCCAGCAGCCAAGGGACATCGAACACTGAAGCTTTCTTT. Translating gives CASSQGTSNTEAFF.

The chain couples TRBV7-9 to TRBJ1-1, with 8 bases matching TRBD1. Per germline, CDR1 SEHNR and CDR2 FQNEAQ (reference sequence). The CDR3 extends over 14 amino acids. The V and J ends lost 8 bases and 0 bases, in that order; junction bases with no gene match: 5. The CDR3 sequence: CASRTGGLNTEAFF. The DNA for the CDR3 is TGTGCCAGCCGTACAGGGGGTTTGAACACTGAAGCTTTCTTT.

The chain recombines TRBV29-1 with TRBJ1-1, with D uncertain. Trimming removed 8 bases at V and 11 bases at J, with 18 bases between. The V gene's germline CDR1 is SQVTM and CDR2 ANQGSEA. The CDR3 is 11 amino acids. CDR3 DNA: TGCAGCCCGAGCAGGCCCCCGAACGCTTTCTTT. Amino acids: CSPSRPPNAFF.

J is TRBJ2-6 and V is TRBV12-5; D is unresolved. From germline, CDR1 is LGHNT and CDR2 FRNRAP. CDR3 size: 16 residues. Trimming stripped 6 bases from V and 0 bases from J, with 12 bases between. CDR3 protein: CASGLLRSSGANVLTF. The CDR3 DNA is TGTGCTAGTGGCCTTCTCCGGAGCTCTGGGGCCAACGTCCTGACTTTC.

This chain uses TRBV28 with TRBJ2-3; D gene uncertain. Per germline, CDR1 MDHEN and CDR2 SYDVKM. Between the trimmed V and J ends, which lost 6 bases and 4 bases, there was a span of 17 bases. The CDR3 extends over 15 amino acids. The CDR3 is CASRPQAATPDTQYF. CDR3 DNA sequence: TGTGCCAGCAGGCCCCAGGCTGCCACCCCAGATACGCAGTATTTT. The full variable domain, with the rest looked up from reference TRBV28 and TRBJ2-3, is DVKVTQSSRYLVKRTGEKVFLECVQDMDHENMFWYRQDPGLGLRLIYFSYDVKMKEKGDIPEGYSVSREKKERFSLILESASTNQTSMYLCASRPQAATPDTQYFGPGTRLTVL.

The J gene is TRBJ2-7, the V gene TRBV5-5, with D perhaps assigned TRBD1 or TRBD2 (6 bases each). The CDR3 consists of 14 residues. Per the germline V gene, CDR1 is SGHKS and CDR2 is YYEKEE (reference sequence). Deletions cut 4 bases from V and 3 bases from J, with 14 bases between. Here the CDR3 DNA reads TGTGCCAGCAGCCTGGGGGGCACGAACTACGAGCAGTACTTC. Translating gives CASSLGGTNYEQYF. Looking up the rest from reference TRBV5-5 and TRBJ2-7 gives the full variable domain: DAGVTQSPTHLIKTRGQQVTLRCSPISGHKSVSWYQQVLGQGPQFIFQYYEKEERGRGNFPDRFSARQFPNYSSELNVNALLLGDSALYLCASSLGGTNYEQYFGPGTRLTVT.

Written as DNA, the CDR3 is TGTGCCAGCAGCCAGGTTGGGACAGCTACTAACTATGGCTACACCTTC. It is translated as CASSQVGTATNYGYTF. The chain is built from TRBV4-2 and TRBJ1-2, with 7 nucleotides matching TRBD1. The CDR3 is 16 amino acids. CDR1 is LGHNA, CDR2 YNFKEQ, per germline. Trimming took 3 bases from V and 0 from J; bases not matched to a gene: 7.

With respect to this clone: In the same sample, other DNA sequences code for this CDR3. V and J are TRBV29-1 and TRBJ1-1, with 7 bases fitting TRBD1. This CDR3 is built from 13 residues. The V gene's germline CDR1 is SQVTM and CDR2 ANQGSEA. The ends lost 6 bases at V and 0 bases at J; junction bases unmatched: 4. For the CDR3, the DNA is TGCAGCGTAAACAGGGGTCTGAACACTGAAGCTTTCTTT. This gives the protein CSVNRGLNTEAFF. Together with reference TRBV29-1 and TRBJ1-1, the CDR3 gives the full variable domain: SAVISQKPSRDICQRGTSLTIQCQVDSQVTMMFWYRQQPGQSLTLIATANQGSEATYESGFVIDKFPISRPNLTFSTLTVSNMSPEDSSIYLCSVNRGLNTEAFFGQGTRLTVV.

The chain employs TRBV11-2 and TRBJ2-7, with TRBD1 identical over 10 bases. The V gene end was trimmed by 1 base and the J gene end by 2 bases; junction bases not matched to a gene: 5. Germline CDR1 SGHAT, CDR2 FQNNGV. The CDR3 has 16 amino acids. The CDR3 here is CASSLGKGQGAYEQYF. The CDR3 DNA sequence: TGTGCCAGCAGCTTAGGTAAAGGACAGGGGGCCTACGAGCAGTACTTC.

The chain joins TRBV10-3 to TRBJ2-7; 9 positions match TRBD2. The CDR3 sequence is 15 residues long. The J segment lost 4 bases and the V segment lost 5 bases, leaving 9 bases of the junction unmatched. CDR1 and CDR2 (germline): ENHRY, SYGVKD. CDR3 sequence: CAISFPGTSQYEQYF. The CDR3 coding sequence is TGTGCCATCAGTTTCCCCGGGACTAGCCAATACGAGCAGTACTTC.

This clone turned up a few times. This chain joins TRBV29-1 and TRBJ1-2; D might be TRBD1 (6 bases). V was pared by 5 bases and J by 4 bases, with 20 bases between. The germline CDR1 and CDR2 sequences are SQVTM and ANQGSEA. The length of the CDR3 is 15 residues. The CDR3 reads CSVLVRGTGGYGYTF. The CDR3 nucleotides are TGCAGCGTTCTGGTTAGGGGGACGGGGGGCTATGGCTACACCTTC.

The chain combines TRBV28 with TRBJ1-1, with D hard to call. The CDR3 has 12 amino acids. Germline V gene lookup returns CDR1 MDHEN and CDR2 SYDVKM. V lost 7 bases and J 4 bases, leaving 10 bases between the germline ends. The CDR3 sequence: CASILFGTEAFF. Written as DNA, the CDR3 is TGTGCCAGCATATTATTCGGCACTGAAGCTTTCTTT.

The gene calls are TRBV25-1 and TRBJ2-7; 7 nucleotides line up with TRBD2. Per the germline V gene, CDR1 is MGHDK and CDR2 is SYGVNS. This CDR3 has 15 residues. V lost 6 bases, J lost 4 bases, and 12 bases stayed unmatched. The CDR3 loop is CASSHSRSGIYEQYF. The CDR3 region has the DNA TGTGCCAGCAGCCACAGTAGGAGCGGGATTTACGAGCAGTACTTC.

This CDR3 is CASSVTGSTDTQYF. In DNA form, the CDR3 reads TGTGCCAGCAGCGTGACTGGAAGCACAGATACGCAGTATTTT. This sequence joins TRBV7-2 and TRBJ2-3; D is unresolved. In germline, CDR1 is SGHTA, CDR2 FQGNSA. Trimming cost V 5 bases and J 0 bases, with 9 bases left between them. The CDR3 extends over 14 amino acids.

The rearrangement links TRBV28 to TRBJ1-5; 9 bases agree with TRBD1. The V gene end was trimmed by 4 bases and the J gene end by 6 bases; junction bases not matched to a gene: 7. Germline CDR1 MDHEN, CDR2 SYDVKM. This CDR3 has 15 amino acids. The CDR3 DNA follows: TGTGCCAGCAGTTCTCAAACAGGGGGCCGTCAGCCCCAGCATTTT. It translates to CASSSQTGGRQPQHF. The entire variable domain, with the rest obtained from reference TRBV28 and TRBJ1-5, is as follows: DVKVTQSSRYLVKRTGEKVFLECVQDMDHENMFWYRQDPGLGLRLIYFSYDVKMKEKGDIPEGYSVSREKKERFSLILESASTNQTSMYLCASSSQTGGRQPQHFGDGTRLSIL.